What follows is one T cell receptor beta chain and its context. These data belong to a study of shared T cell receptors in the human thymus. Sequencing was performed with immunoSEQ multiplex PCR; in TCRdb, only in-frame clones are kept and a portion is missing. This sample has under 700,000 clones; approximately 80% occur once, and the top ten carry approximately 0.013%. Germline assignment: CDR1 LGHNA and CDR2 YSLEER. This CDR3 comprises 15 residues. Trimming left V 1 base short and J 2 bases short, with 12 bases between. The data also belong to a second study, concerning human thymus T cells. That investigation notes: It was healthy Finnish infants having corrective surgery for congenital heart defects who were the donors. Corrective cardiac operations yielded the resected thymus tissue. Thymic and blood repertoires seemed to favor certain V and J genes. In unrelated individuals, thymic repertoires overlapped highly, according to related research.

This TCR came from a boy younger than two with a congenital heart defect. V gene TRBV4-3 combines with J gene TRBJ2-7; D gene uncertain. Sequenced: thymocytes. CDR3 in amino acids: CASSQVSWPPYEQYF. In DNA, the CDR3 is TGCGCCAGCAGCCAAGTCTCGTGGCCCCCCTACGAGCAGTACTTC.